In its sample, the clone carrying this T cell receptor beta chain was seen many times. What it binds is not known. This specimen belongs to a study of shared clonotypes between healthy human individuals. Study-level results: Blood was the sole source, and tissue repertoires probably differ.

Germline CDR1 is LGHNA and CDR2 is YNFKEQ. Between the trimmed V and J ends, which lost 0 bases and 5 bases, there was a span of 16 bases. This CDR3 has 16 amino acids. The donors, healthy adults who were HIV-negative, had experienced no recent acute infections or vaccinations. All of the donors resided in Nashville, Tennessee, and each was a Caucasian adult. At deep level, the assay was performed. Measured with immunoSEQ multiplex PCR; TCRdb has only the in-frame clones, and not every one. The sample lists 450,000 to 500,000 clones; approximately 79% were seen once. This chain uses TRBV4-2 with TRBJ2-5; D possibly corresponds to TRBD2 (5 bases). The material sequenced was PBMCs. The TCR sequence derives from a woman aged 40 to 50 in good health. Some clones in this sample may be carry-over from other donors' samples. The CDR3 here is CASSQDDLEGVETQYF. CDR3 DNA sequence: TGTGCCAGCAGCCAAGATGACCTAGAGGGTGTGGAGACCCAGTACTTC.